Reported below is one T cell receptor beta chain. Its target is not known. At one boundary the junction diverges from the germline segment, which might be a read error. Whole-study findings and limits: The TCR gene usage of tumor memory CD4+ T cells clustered together with blood and lymph node memory CD4+ cells and with lymph node naive CD4+ cells.

TCRdb called the 5' RACE reads again in MiXCR, with one record for every CDR3 protein. The table has tens of thousands of distinct CDR3 sequences, 15% to 20% seen once. The germline V gene encodes CDR1 KGHSH and CDR2 LQKENI. The CDR3 loop spans 16 amino acids. The rearrangement joins TRBV18 to TRBJ2-7, with a possible D match to TRBD2 (6 bases). Sequencing was performed on naive CD4+ T cells sorted from a lymph node. Subset defined: naive CD4+ T cells, CD4+CD45RA+CD25-. The clonotype was recovered from a female donor with breast cancer. CDR3 amino acids: CASTTNRDSAAYGQYF. The DNA for the CDR3 is TGTGCCAGCACAACCAACCGGGACTCAGCGGCCTACGGGCAGTACTTC.